This T cell receptor beta chain was sequenced in a study of CD8+ T cells in alopecia areata. Treatment here: oral pan-JAK inhibitor, 5-10 mg twice daily. Starting from PBMCs, sorting isolated CD4+ and CD8+ T cells. Germline loops: CDR1 MNHNS, CDR2 SASEGT. The ends were cut back, 5 bases at V and 2 bases at J, with 12 bases in the middle. This CDR3 region has 14 residues. The authors extracted RNA and reverse transcribed it into cDNA as the sequencing template. The assay was immunoSEQ multiplex PCR, and TCRdb's table has in-frame clones only and misses some. Of under 130,000 clones in the sample, about nine tenths were seen once.

The chain combines TRBV6-1 with TRBJ1-1; D is uncertain. The TCR sequence derives from a human donor with alopecia areata. The sample consisted of CD8+ T cells sorted from blood, taken at approximately week 30, from a patient treated with tofacitinib. CDR3 loop: CASSLTAPNTEAFF. CDR3 DNA: TGTGCCAGCAGTCTCACTGCTCCCAACACTGAAGCTTTCTTT.